This paragraph covers one T cell receptor beta chain sequence. Its antigen remains unidentified. No qualities accompany the bases; no much larger clone lies one base away. Enrolling through a virtual design, the prospective study's participants ranged in age from about 18 to 89 years and lived across roughly 23 United States geographic areas. Cohort assignment in the prospective study relied on participant-reported clinical history from a screening survey and a study questionnaire. For ImmuneRACE Cohort 3, a participant was defined as recovered based on two consecutive negative NP/OP PCR tests, clearance by a healthcare professional, or resolution of symptoms. In the prospective study, whole blood, serum and a nasopharyngeal or oropharyngeal swab were collected from each participant by mobile phlebotomists. Prospective study participants could optionally give additional blood draws and questionnaires over an approximately two-month period. Prospective study blood samples were shipped either frozen or at room temperature before DNA extraction.

The data are from a study of blood T cell repertoires in COVID-19 (dated by TCRdb to about 2020). Describing the broader study: Samples from collaborators originated in the United States, Italy and Spain and spanned both the acute and convalescent phases of COVID-19. The material from the prospective study consisted of cDNA or gDNA derived from T cells, B-cell-depleted T cells, or PBMCs. Deeply sampled blood TCRbeta repertoires from subjects exposed to, actively infected with, or recovered from COVID-19 were included in the dataset. A freely available public database, intended as a resource for researchers studying the immune response to SARS-CoV-2, is where the repertoires were released. The samples were drawn from the first 160 participants of the ongoing ImmuneRACE study and from some 1,300 subjects provided by 6 global collaborators. A de-identified subject ID, COVID-19 status, age in years and sex were almost always included in the sample metadata. Where available, HLA class I and class II types were obtained from metadata supplied by the sample provider rather than from assay-based typing.

Study-wide findings and limitations: The quantity of clinical and demographic metadata differed by source and by participant and was supplied without curation.

In the germline V gene, CDR1 corresponds to SQVTM and CDR2 to ANQGSEA. The CDR3 runs 11 amino acids, cysteine and phenylalanine included. The read is trimmed to its CDR3 DNA, 33 bases read in frame from base 1. The immunoSEQ Assay, a bias-controlled multiplex PCR, was used to amplify TCRbeta CDR3 regions from genomic DNA. Regarding the original processing steps: The number of nucleated cells in each sample was estimated by amplification of reference gene primers within the assay. To quantify the absolute abundance of each unique TCRbeta CDR3 rearrangement, sequence reads were collapsed and filtered. For each sample, productive Simpson clonality was calculated as the square root of Simpson's diversity index across productive rearrangements. TCRdb took over this immuneACCESS table, retaining in-frame rearrangements with V and J assigned. Such tables are incomplete; in checked studies, under half of the missing clones stem from an unresolved V gene, and the remainder is unexplained. The DNA gave D and trimming, while V, J and clone size come from that table. Counted in this sample were fewer than 450,000 clones; 90% of them appeared once. 0.6% to 0.7% of the sample is held by the ten biggest clonotypes.

The sequence was obtained from a man younger than 35 who had recovered from COVID-19. Specimen: PBMCs or T cells enriched from blood (not recorded which). The chain was built from TRBV29-1 and TRBJ1-2; 8 middle bases align to TRBD1. The CDR3 here reads CRATGVYGYTF. The DNA sequence is TGCAGGGCGACAGGGGTTTATGGCTACACCTTC.